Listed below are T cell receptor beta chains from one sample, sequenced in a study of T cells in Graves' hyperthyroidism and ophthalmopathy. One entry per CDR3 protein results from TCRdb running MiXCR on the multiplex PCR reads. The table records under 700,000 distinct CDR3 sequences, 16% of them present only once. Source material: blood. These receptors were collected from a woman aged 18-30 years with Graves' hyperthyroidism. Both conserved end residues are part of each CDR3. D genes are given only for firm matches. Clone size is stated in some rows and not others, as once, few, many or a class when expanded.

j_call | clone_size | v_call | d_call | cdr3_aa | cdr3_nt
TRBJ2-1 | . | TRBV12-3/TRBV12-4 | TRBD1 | CASSPVQGGNEQFF | TGTGCCAGCAGTCCTGTACAGGGGGGCAATGAGCAGTTCTTC
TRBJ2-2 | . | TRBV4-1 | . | CASSHPFATGELFF | TGCGCCAGCAGCCACCCCTTCGCCACCGGGGAGCTGTTTTTT
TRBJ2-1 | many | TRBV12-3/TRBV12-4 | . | CASSRQGRGEQFF | TGTGCCAGCAGTAGACAGGGGAGGGGTGAGCAGTTCTTC
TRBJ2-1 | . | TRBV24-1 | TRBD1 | CATSDYGQGYSSYNEQFF | TGTGCCACCAGTGATTATGGACAGGGCTATAGCTCCTACAATGAGCAGTTCTTC
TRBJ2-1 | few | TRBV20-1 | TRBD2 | CSAPRGGESNNEQFF | TGCAGTGCTCCTCGGGGGGGGGAGTCGAACAATGAGCAGTTCTTC
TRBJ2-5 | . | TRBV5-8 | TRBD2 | CASSTSGHRYQETQYF | TGTGCCAGCAGCACTAGCGGCCACCGGTACCAAGAGACCCAGTACTTC
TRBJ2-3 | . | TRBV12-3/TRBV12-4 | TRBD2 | CASSLGRGGPDTQYF | TGTGCCAGCAGTTTGGGGCGGGGGGGCCCAGATACGCAGTATTTT
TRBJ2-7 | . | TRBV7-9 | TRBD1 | CASSVGTGLFEQYF | TGTGCCAGCAGCGTCGGGACAGGTCTGTTCGAGCAGTACTTC
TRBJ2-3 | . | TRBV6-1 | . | CASSPPHPRDTQYF | TGTGCCAGCAGCCCTCCGCATCCTAGAGATACGCAGTATTTT
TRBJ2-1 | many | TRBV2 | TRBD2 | CASSGFSGSNEQFF | TGTGCCAGCAGTGGGTTCAGCGGGAGCAATGAGCAGTTCTTC
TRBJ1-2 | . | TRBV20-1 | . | CSARRGAEGYTF | TGCAGTGCCCGGCGGGGGGCAGAAGGCTACACCTTC